A selection of T cell receptor beta chains follows, all from one sample in a study of cytomegalovirus exposure and HLA in healthy donors. Method: immunoSEQ multiplex PCR; TCRdb's copy keeps in-frame clones and lacks some. The data show about 94,000 clones, roughly three fifths seen once. Source material: PBMCs. The receptors originated from a man under 40 in good health and CMV-seronegative. Each CDR3 is given with its conserved first and last residue. The D gene is left open where the match is weak. Size is stated for part of the rows, as once, few or many counts, or as a class when the clone is expanded.

d_call	clone_size	v_call	j_call	cdr3_nt	cdr3_aa
.	.	TRBV5-1	TRBJ2-7	TGCGCCAGCAGCAAGGGAGGCGCCTACGAGCAGTACTTC	CASSKGGAYEQYF
.	.	TRBV29-1	TRBJ1-6	TGCAGCGTCGCCGAGGGCTCCTATAATTCACCCCTCCACTTT	CSVAEGSYNSPLHF
TRBD1	.	TRBV2	TRBJ1-1	TGTGCCAGCAGTGGGACAGGGAAAGGGGCTTTCTTT	CASSGTGKGAFF
TRBD2	few	TRBV25-1	TRBJ2-1	TGTGCCAGCAGTCCCCCTAGCGGGAGGGCCCTCTCCTACAATGAGCAGTTCTTC	CASSPPSGRALSYNEQFF
.	.	TRBV6-6	TRBJ1-4	TGTGCCAGCAGGTCTCTTGCAACTAATGAAAAACTGTTTTTT	CASRSLATNEKLFF
TRBD2	.	TRBV13	TRBJ2-7	TGTGCCAGCAGCTTACGGCTATTAGCGGGAGGTCGGGAGCAGTACTTC	CASSLRLLAGGREQYF
.	once	TRBV4-1	TRBJ2-3	TGCGCTACAAGTTCACAGGCTTCGAGGGATACGCAGTATTTT	CATSSQASRDTQYF
.	.	TRBV7-9	TRBJ2-7	TGTGCCAGCAGCTTAGAAGGAGCCCCCTACGAGCAGTACTTC	CASSLEGAPYEQYF
TRBD1	few	TRBV7-2	TRBJ2-7	TGTGCCAGCAGTACCGGACAGGGGGACTCTCTCGAGAAGTGGTACGAGCAGTACTTC	CASSTGQGDSLEKWYEQYF
.	.	TRBV27	TRBJ1-1	TGTGCCAGCAGTTTGCGCGAGAACACTGAAGCTTTCTTT	CASSLRENTEAFF
.	.	TRBV15	TRBJ1-5	TGTGCCACCAGCGTGGGGGCGGGCAATCAGCCCCAGCATTTT	CATSVGAGNQPQHF
TRBD1	.	TRBV7-9	TRBJ2-6	TGTGCCAGCAGCTCTAGACAGGGGGCGATCCTCTCTGGGGCCAACGTCCTGACTTTC	CASSSRQGAILSGANVLTF
.	.	TRBV5-1	TRBJ2-3	TGCGCCAGCAGCCAACCACCACTAGACTCTAGCACAGATACGCAGTATTTT	CASSQPPLDSSTDTQYF
.	.	TRBV30	TRBJ1-5	TGTGCCTGGAGCCCAACTGGAGGGTATCAGCCCCAGCATTTT	CAWSPTGGYQPQHF
TRBD1	few	TRBV25-1	TRBJ1-3	TGTGCCAGCCGGAACAGGGGTGGAAACACCATATATTTT	CASRNRGGNTIYF
.	.	TRBV27	TRBJ2-1	TGTGCCAGCAGTATTCTGTCAGGGCCCATCTACAATGAGCAGTTCTTC	CASSILSGPIYNEQFF
TRBD1	.	TRBV5-1	TRBJ2-7	TGCGCCAGCAGCTGGACAGGGGGCGACGAGCAGTACTTC	CASSWTGGDEQYF
TRBD2	few	TRBV7-9	TRBJ2-3	TGTGCCAGCAGCATCCTAGCGGGAGCAGATACGCAGTATTTT	CASSILAGADTQYF
TRBD2	few	TRBV5-1	TRBJ2-3	TGCGCCAGCAGCCCCAGGACTAGCGGCTCTACAGGGAATACGCAGTATTTT	CASSPRTSGSTGNTQYF
.	.	TRBV4-3	TRBJ2-7	TGCGCCAGCAGCCAAGAGATCAGGGTCTTCCGCGAGCAGTACTTC	CASSQEIRVFREQYF
.	.	TRBV7-3	TRBJ1-6	TGTGCCAGCAGCTTAAGCGGCGCATATAATTCACCCCTCCACTTT	CASSLSGAYNSPLHF
TRBD1	.	TRBV6-5	TRBJ2-7	TGTGCCACGCATACGGGACAGGGCTACGAGCAGTACTTC	CATHTGQGYEQYF